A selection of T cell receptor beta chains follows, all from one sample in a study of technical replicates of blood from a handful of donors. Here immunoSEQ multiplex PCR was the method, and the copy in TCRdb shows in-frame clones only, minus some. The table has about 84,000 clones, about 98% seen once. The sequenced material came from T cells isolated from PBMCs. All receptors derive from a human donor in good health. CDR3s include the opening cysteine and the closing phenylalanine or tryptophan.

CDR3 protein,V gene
CASSLLTGQEYGGYTF,TRBV28
CASSDAAGENTGELFF,TRBV6-4
CASSPGTGPDTQYF,TRBV5-1
CASSPRDREDGYTF,TRBV11-3
CASSHQRYSGNTIYF,TRBV13
CATRVEWEETQYF,TRBV5-1
CASSGRTSRSYNEQFF,TRBV6-1
CASSLATGEAYEQYF,TRBV5-1
CASSLAGGSSTDTQYF,TRBV7-6
CASSGGSSYNSPLHF,TRBV2
CASSPGTASSYEQYF,TRBV11-3
CARQASSGNTIYF,TRBV19
CASSYEGGMYNEQFF,TRBV6-5
CASGSGGPEAFF,TRBV11-1
CASSLRDRGYMNTEAFF,TRBV4-1
CASSRRKEGSNQPQHF,TRBV19
CASSLVGQGSTDTQYF,TRBV7-9
CASSPQQPSSYNSPLHF,TRBV18
CAGAGRDSGYEQYF,TRBV7-9
CATSGGRGSYEQYF,TRBV15
CASRTVQGTTYEQYF,TRBV11-2
CASSADYSRKSTDTQYF,TRBV13
CASSSMGTGGTDTQYF,TRBV5-1
CASSYSFLAGANVLTF,TRBV6-5
CATCREGTYNEQFF,TRBV6-6
CASSMVRDREETQYF,TRBV27
CASSLAGASYNEQFF,TRBV7-2
CSVGQPTTNEKLFF,TRBV29-1
CASSQGVKGNTDTQYF,TRBV5-1
CASSYGGQNTEAFF,TRBV6-5
CSLGGTSGKGDTDTQYF,TRBV29-1
CASSPLWGERTNEKLFF,TRBV18
CASSQMGEGEVTEAFF,TRBV4-1
CASSPQREVLREQYF,TRBV28
CASSPNLPGNTEAFF,TRBV5-1
CASSQDRVSGSEQYF,TRBV4-1
CASSQPLYRDRVLQYF,TRBV28
CASRGGSSYEQYF,TRBV6-1
CASSDFETGYSNQPQHF,TRBV2
CASSIAPIAASNTGELFF,TRBV19
CASSEGGGKGYGYTF,TRBV6-1
CAIYGDGNEQFF,TRBV10-3
CASSLGVRTRDFYEQYF,TRBV11-2
CASSGVRGADEQFF,TRBV6-5
CASVPGPNYGYTF,TRBV2
CASSFHEKLFF,TRBV2
CASSLRKETQYF,TRBV28